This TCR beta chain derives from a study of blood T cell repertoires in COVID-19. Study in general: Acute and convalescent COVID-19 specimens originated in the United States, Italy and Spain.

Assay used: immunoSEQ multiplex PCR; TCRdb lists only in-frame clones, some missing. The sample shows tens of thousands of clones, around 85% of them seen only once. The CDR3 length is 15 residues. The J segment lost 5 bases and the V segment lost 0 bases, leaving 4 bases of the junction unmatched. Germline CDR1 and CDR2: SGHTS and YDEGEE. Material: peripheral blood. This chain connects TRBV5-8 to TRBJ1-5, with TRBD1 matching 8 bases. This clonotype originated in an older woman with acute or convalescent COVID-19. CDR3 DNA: TGTGCCAGCAGCTTGGGGACAGGGTCCGATCAGCCCCAGCATTTT. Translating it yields CASSLGTGSDQPQHF.